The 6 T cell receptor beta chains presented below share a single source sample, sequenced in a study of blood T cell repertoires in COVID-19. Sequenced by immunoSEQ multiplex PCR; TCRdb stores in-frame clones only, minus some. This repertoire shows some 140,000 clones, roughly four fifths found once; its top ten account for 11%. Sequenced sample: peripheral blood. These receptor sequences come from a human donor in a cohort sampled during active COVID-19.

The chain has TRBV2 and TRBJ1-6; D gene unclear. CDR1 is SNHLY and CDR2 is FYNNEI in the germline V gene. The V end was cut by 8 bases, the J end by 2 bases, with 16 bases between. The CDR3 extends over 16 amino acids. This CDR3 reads CASVTEGAAYNSPLHF. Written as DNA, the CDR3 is TGTGCCAGCGTCACGGAGGGCGCAGCCTATAATTCACCCCTCCACTTT.

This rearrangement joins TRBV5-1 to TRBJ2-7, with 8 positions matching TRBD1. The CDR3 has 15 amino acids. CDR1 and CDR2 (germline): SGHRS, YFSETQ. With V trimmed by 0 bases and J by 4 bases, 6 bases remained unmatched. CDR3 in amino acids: CASSLARTGLYEQYF. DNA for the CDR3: TGCGCCAGCAGCTTGGCCAGGACAGGGCTGTACGAGCAGTACTTC.

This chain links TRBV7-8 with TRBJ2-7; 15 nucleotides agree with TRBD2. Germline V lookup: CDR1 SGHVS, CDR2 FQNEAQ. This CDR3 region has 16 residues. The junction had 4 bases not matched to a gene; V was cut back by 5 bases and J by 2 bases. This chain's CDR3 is CASSLGLAGGPYEQYF. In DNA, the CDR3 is TGTGCCAGCAGCCTGGGACTAGCGGGGGGTCCCTACGAGCAGTACTTC.

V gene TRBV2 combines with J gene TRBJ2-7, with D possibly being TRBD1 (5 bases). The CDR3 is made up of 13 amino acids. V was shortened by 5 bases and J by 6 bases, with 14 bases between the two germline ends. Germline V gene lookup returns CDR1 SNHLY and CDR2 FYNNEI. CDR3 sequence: CASSTGSIREQYF. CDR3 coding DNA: TGTGCCAGCAGTACAGGTAGCATCCGCGAGCAGTACTTC.

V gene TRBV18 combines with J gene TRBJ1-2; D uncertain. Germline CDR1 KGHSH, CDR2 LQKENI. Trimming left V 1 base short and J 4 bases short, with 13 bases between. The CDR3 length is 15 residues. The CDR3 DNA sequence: TGTGCCAGCTCACCACGTCCGGCCGAGGCCTATGGCTACACCTTC. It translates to CASSPRPAEAYGYTF.

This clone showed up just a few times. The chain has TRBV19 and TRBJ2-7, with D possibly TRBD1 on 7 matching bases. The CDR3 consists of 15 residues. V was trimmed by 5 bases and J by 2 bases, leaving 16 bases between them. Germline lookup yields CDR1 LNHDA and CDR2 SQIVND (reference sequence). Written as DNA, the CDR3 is TGTGCCAGTAGTCCCCTGGGCGGGACAGCCTACGAGCAGTACTTC. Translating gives CASSPLGGTAYEQYF.